What follows describes a single T cell receptor (beta chain). Its specificity is not known. CDR1 and CDR2 (germline): SGHTA, FQGTGA. The CDR3 spans 13 residues. V was cut by 2 bases and J by 3 bases, with 7 bases left in between. Use of 60 Vbeta and 13 Jbeta primers characterized the PCR. The repertoire was sequenced with immunoSEQ multiplex PCR; TCRdb's copy has only in-frame clones and lacks some. This table has 150,000 to 200,000 clones, more than 80% appearing once. This sample was included in a study of cytomegalovirus exposure and HLA in healthy donors. Regarding the study as a whole: Previously analyzed data showed that most TCR beta V segments were productive at a frequency of about 90% or about 30%. It was reported that TCR beta sequences correctly inferred the HLA-A and HLA-B alleles for most subjects.

Each donor was healthy, and each was a bone marrow donor. The J gene is TRBJ2-5, the V gene TRBV7-3, with D unclear. The clonotype originates from a woman aged 30 to 39 in good health and CMV-seropositive. Sequenced sample: PBMCs. In nucleotides, the CDR3 is TGTGCCAGCAGCTTACGGAGAAAAGAGACCCAGTACTTC. Protein sequence: CASSLRRKETQYF.